This T cell receptor beta chain is drawn from a study of T cells in Graves' hyperthyroidism and ophthalmopathy. Trimming left V 3 bases short and J 5 bases short, with 14 bases between. The CDR3 sequence is 14 residues long. Per germline, CDR1 SGDLS and CDR2 YYNGEE. RNA transcripts provided the source from which TCR beta CDR3 regions were amplified. The TCR CDR3 was amplified in a first-round RT-PCR using the HTBI primer set. MiXCR, applied by TCRdb to the multiplex PCR reads, yields one record per CDR3 protein. The repertoire holds hundreds of thousands of distinct CDR3 sequences, with about 38% as singletons.

V gene TRBV9 combines with J gene TRBJ2-5; D is possibly TRBD1 (5 bases). The sequencing sample was made of blood. The sequence was obtained from a man younger than 35 with Graves' hyperthyroidism. CDR3 coding DNA: TGTGCCAGCAGCGAGGGCAGGGTAGACGAGACCCAGTACTTC. It is translated as CASSEGRVDETQYF.